Given below is one T cell receptor beta chain in context. This sample stems from a study of blood T cell repertoires in COVID-19. In the study overall: Acute and convalescent COVID-19 specimens originated in the United States, Italy and Spain. From T cells, B-cell-depleted T cells, or PBMCs came the material, which was cDNA or gDNA.

Authors' analysis steps: Cell counts per sample came from amplifying reference gene primers. Only in-frame clones appear in the TCRdb table, and some are missing; sequencing was by immunoSEQ multiplex PCR. V and J calls and clone size are given by that table; D and trimming were obtained from the DNA. The sample consists of more than 150,000 clones, 85% to 95% of them appearing once. Sequenced material: peripheral blood. The sequence derives from a man between 45 and 60 years old with acute or convalescent COVID-19.

The DNA for the CDR3 is TGTGCCAGCAGCTACACCAGGGTTCAGCCCCAGCATTTT. Translating gives CASSYTRVQPQHF. V usage is TRBV12-3 or TRBV12-4 and J usage is TRBJ1-5; D may be TRBD1 (5 bases). The CDR3 covers 13 residues. The ends were cut back, 6 bases at V and 6 bases at J, with 12 bases in the middle.